This T cell receptor (beta chain) appears in the sequencing data of a study of T cells in Graves' hyperthyroidism and ophthalmopathy. On this clonotype: The antigen is not known.

Patients aged 18 to 65 had newly diagnosed hyperthyroidism that had lasted under 2 months. Uncontrolled infection, other autoimmune disease, pregnancy or lactation led to exclusion. Clinical symptoms, serum thyroxine, TRAb, thyroid ultrasound and orbital computed tomography informed diagnoses. The CDR3 extends over 17 amino acids. The germline V gene encodes CDR1 SGHTA and CDR2 FQGNSA. The V and J ends lost 6 bases and 2 bases respectively, with 17 bases between them. RNA transcripts served as the template for amplifying TCR beta CDR3 regions. The HTBI primer set was used in a first-round RT-PCR of the TCR CDR3. TCRdb processed the multiplex PCR reads anew with MiXCR; each CDR3 protein has one entry. Seen here are tens of thousands of distinct CDR3 sequences, less than 65% observed once, and the top ten hold roughly 30%. Whole-study results and caveats: A 13 V-J signature model discriminated ophthalmopathy versus stable hyperthyroidism.

This rearrangement joins TRBV7-2 to TRBJ2-6; tentative D call: TRBD1 (8 bases). The sequence was obtained from a man between 18 and 29 years old with Graves' hyperthyroidism. The sequenced sample was peripheral blood or thyroid tissue (not recorded which). The CDR3 here is CASSPRTGRAGANVLTF. CDR3 coding DNA: TGTGCCAGCAGTCCTCGGACAGGGAGGGCTGGGGCCAACGTCCTGACTTTC. The full variable domain, with the rest looked up from reference TRBV7-2 and TRBJ2-6, is GAGVSQSPSNKVTEKGKDVELRCDPISGHTALYWYRQSLGQGLEFLIYFQGNSAPDKSGLPSDRFSAERTGGSVSTLTIQRTQQEDSAVYLCASSPRTGRAGANVLTFGAGSRLTVL.